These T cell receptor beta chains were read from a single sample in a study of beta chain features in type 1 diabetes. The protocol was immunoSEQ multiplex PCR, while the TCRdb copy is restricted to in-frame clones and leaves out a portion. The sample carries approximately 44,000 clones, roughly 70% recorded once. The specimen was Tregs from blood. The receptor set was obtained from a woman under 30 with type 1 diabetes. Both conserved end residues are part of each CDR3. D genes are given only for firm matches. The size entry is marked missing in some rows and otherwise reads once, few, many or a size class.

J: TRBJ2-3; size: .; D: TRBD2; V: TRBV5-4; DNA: TGTGCCAGCAGCTTGGCGGGGACTAGCGCAGATACGCAGTATTTT; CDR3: CASSLAGTSADTQYF
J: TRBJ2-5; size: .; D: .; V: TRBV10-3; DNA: TGTGCCATCAGTGACTCGAGGACAGTCCAAGAGACCCAGTACTTC; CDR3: CAISDSRTVQETQYF
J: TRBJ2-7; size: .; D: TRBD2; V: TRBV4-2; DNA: TGTGCCAGCAGCCAAGAAGGGACTAGCGAGTACGAGCAGTACTTC; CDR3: CASSQEGTSEYEQYF
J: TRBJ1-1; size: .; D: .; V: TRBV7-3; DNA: TGTGCCAGCAGCTTAGACAGGAACACTGAAGCTTTCTTT; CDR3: CASSLDRNTEAFF
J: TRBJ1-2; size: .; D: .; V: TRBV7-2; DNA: TGTGCCAGCAGCTTACGGTTTACAGTCTATGGCTACACCTTC; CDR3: CASSLRFTVYGYTF
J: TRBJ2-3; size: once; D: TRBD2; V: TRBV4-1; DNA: TGCGCCAGCAGCCGGACTAGCGGGGGGGCGGATACGCAGTATTTT; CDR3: CASSRTSGGADTQYF
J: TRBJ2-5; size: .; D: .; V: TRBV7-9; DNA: TGTGCCAGCAGCTTAGGTTTGGGAGACTCCCAAGAGACCCAGTACTTC; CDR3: CASSLGLGDSQETQYF
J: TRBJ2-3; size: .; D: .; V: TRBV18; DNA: TGTGCCAGCTCACCATTCAGCGCGAACACAGATACGCAGTATTTT; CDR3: CASSPFSANTDTQYF
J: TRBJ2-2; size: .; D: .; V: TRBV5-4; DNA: TGTGCCAGCAGCTTTAGGTCTGGAGGGGTCGGGGAGCTGTTTTTT; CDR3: CASSFRSGGVGELFF
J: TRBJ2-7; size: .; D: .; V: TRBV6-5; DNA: TGTGCCAGCACAGGGGTCTACGAGCAGTACTTC; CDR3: CASTGVYEQYF
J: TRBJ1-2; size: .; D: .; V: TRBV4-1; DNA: TGCGCCAGCAGCCAAGAAGCGGAGAACTATGGCTACACCTTC; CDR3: CASSQEAENYGYTF
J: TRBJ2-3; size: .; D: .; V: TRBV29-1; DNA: TGCAGCGTTGAAGATCGAAGGGGCGCAGATACGCAGTATTTT; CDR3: CSVEDRRGADTQYF
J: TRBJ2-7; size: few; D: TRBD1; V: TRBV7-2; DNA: TGTGCCAGCAGCTTAGCTGGTCAGGGGGCGTTCGAGCAGTACTTC; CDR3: CASSLAGQGAFEQYF
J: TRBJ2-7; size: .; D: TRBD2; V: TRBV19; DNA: TGTGCCAGTAGTAGGCGGGGGAGCTCCTACGAGCAGTACTTC; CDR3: CASSRRGSSYEQYF
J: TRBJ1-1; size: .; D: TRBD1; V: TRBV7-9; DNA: TGTGCCAGCAGCGTCACAGGGGGCTCGAACACTGAAGCTTTCTTT; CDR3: CASSVTGGSNTEAFF
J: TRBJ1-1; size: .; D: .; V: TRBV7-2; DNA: TGTGCCAGCAGCTTAAGGGGGATGAACACTGAAGCTTTCTTT; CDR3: CASSLRGMNTEAFF
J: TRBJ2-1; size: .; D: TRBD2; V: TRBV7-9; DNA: TGTGCCAGCAGCCCCGCGGGGGGGCCTTTGCATGAGCAGTTCTTC; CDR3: CASSPAGGPLHEQFF
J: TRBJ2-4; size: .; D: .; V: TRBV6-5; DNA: TGTGCCAGCAGCGAAACTAGAGGCATTCAGTACTTC; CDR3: CASSETRGIQYF
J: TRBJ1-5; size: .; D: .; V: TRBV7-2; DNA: TGTGCCAGCAGCTTATCCGGGCACGGGAGGGCACGCAATCAGCCCCAGCATTTT; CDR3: CASSLSGHGRARNQPQHF
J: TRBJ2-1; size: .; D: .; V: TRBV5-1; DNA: TGCGCCAGCAGCCGTAGCGTCAATGAGCAGTTCTTC; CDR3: CASSRSVNEQFF
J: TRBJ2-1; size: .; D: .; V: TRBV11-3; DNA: TGTGCCAGCAGCTCGCCCGGACTAAATGAGCAGTTCTTC; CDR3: CASSSPGLNEQFF
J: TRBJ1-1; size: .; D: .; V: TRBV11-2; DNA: TGTGCCAGCAGCCAACAGGGTAAGGCTTTCTTT; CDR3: CASSQQGKAFF
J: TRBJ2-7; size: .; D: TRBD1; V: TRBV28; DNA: TGTGCCAGCACCCCGGGACAGGGTACCTACGAGCAGTACTTC; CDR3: CASTPGQGTYEQYF
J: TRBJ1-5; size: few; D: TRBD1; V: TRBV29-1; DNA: TGCAGCGTCTCGACAGGGGGCTTAGGAGGGAGCAATCAGCCCCAGCATTTT; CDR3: CSVSTGGLGGSNQPQHF
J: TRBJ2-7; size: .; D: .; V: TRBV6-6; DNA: TGTGCCAGCCGAGGGAACCCGGGACTTGCCAATTACGAGCAGTACTTC; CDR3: CASRGNPGLANYEQYF
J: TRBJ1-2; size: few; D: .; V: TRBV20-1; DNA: TGCAGTGCTAACTTCAACTATGGCTACACCTTC; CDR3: CSANFNYGYTF
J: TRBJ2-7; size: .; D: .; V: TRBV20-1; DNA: TGCAGTGGTGGAGCGGCTTACGCGCAGTACTTC; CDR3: CSGGAAYAQYF
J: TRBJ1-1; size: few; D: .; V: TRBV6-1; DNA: TGTGCCAGCATCCCCAGTACGAACACTGAAGCTTTCTTT; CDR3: CASIPSTNTEAFF
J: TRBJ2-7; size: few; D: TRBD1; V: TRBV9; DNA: TGTGCCAGCAGCCCGAGAGCCGGGACAGGCTCCTACGAGCAGTACTTC; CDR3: CASSPRAGTGSYEQYF
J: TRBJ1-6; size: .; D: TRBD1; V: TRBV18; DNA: TGTGCCAGCTCACCCGGGGTGGACAGGGGGTCGTCACCCCTCCACTTT; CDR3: CASSPGVDRGSSPLHF
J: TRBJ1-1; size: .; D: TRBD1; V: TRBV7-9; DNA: TGTGCCAGCAGCTTCGGGGACAGGGGGGAGGGAGCTTTCTTT; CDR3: CASSFGDRGEGAFF
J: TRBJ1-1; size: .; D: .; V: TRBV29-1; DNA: TGCAGCCCGACCCGGCAGGGAAAGGTGAATTGGGCTTTCTTT; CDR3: CSPTRQGKVNWAFF
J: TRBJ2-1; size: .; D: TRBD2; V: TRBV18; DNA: TGTGCCAGCTCGCCAGGGACTAGCGGAGACAATGAGCAGTTCTTC; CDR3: CASSPGTSGDNEQFF
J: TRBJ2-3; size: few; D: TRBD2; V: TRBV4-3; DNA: TGCGCCAGCAGCCAACCGTGGACTAGCGGGTCTAGCACAGATACGCAGTATTTT; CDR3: CASSQPWTSGSSTDTQYF
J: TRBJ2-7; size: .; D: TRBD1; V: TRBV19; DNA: TGTGCCAGTACCTCACAGGGGCCAACCTACGAGCAGTACTTC; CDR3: CASTSQGPTYEQYF
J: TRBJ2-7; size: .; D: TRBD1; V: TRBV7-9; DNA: TGTGCCAGCAGCTTAGGGGGACAGGGGACGTACTTC; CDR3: CASSLGGQGTYF
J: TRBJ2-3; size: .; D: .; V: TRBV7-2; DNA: TGTGCCAGCGAACCCCCGGGCGGGCCTTCAGATACGCAGTATTTT; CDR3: CASEPPGGPSDTQYF
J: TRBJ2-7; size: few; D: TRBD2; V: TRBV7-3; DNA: TGTGCCAGCAGCTTGGGGACTAGCGGGAGCGAGCAGTACTTC; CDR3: CASSLGTSGSEQYF